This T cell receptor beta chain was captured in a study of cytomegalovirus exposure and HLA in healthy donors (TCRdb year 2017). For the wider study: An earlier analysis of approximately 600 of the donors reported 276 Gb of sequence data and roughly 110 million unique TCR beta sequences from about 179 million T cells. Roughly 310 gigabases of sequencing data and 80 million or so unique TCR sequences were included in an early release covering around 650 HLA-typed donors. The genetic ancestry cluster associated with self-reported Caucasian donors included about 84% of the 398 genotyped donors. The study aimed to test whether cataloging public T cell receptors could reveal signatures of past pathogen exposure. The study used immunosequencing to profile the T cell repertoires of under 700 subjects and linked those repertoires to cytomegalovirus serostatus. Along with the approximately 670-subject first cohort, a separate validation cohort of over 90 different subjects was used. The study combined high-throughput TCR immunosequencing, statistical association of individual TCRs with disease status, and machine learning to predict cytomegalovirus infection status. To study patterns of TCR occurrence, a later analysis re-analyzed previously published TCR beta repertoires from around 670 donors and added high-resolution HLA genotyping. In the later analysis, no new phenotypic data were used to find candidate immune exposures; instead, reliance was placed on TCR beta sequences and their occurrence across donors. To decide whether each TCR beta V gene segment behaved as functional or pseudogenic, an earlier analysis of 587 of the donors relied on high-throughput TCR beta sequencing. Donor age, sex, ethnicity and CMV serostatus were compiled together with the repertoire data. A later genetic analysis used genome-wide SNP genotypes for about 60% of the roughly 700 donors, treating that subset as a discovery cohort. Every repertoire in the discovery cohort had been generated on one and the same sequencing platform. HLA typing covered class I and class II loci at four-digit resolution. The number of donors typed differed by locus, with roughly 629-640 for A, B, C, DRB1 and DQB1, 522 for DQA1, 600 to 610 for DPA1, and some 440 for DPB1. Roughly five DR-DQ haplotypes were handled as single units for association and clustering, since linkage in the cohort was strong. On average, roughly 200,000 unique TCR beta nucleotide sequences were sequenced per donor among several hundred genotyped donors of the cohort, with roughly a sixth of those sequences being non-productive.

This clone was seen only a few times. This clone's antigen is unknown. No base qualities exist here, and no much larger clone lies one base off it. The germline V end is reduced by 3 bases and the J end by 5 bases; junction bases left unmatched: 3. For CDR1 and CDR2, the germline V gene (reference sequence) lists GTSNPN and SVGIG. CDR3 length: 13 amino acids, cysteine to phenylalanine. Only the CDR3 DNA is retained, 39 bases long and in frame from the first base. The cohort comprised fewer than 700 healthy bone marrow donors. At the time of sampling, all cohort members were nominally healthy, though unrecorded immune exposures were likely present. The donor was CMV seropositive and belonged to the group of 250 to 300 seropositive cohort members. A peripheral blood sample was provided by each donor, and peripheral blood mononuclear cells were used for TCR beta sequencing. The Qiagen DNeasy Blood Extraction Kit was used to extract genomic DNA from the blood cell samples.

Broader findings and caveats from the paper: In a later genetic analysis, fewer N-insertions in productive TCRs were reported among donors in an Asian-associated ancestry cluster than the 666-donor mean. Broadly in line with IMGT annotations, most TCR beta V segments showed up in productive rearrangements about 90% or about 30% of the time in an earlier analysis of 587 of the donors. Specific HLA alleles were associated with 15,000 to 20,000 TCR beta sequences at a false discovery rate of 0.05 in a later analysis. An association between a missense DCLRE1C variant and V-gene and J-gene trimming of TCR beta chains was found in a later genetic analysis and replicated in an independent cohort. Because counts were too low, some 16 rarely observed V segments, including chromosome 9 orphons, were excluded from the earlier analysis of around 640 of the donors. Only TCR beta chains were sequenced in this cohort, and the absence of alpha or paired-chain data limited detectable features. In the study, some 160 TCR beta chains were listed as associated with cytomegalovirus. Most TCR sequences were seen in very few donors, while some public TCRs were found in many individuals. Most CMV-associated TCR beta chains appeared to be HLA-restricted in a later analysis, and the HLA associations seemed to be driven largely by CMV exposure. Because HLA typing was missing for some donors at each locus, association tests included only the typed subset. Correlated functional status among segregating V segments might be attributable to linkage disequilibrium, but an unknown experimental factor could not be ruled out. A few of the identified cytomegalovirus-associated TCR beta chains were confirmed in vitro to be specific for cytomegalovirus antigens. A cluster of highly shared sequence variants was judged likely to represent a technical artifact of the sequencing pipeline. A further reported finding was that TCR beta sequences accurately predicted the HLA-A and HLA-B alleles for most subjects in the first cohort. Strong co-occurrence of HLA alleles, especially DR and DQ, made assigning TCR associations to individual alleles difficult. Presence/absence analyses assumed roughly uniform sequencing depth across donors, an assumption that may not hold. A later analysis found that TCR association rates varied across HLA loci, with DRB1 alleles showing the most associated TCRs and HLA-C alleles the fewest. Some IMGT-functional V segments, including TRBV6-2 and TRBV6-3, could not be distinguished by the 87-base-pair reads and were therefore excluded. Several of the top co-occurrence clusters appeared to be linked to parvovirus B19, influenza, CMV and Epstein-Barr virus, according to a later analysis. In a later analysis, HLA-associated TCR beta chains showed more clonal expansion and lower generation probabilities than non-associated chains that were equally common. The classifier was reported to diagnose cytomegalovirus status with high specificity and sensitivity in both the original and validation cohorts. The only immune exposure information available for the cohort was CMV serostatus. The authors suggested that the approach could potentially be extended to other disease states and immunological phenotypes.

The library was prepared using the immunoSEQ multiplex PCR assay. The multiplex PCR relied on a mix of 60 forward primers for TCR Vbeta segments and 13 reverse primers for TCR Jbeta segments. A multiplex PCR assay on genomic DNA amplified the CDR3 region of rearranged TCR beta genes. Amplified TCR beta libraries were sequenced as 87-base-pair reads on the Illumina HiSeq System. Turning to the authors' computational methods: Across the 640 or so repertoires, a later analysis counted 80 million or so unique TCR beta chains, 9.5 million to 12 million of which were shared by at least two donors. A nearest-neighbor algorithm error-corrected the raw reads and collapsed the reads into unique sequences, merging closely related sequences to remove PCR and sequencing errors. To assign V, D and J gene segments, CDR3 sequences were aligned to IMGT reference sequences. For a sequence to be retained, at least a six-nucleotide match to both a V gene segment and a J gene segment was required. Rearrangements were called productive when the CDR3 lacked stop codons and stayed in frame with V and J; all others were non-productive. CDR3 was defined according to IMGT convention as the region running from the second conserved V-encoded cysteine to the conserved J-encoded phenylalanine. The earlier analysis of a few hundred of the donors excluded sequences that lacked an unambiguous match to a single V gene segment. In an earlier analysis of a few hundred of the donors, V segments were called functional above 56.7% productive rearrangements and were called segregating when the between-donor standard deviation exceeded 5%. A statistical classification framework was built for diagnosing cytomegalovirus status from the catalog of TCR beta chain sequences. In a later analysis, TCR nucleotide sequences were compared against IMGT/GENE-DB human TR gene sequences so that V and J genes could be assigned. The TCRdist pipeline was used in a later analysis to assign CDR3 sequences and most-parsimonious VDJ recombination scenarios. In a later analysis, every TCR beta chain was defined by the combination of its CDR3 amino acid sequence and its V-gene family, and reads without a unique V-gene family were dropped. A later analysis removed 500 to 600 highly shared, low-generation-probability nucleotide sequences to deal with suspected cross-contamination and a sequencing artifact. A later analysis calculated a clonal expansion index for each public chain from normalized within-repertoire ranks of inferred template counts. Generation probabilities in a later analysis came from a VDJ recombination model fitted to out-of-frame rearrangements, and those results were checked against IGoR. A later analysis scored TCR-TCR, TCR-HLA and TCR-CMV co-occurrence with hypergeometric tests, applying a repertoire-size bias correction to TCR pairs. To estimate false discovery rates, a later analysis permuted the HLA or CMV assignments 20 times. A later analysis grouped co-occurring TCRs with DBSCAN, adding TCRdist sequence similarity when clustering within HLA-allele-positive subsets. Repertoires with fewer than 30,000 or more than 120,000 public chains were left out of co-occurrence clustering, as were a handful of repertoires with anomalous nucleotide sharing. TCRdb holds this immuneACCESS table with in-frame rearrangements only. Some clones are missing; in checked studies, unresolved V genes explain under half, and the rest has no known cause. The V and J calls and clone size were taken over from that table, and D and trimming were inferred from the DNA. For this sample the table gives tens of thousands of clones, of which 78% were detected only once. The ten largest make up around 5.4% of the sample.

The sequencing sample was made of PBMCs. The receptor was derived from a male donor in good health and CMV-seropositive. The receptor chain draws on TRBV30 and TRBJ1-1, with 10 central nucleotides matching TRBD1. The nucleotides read TGTGCCTGGAGGAGACAGGGGGCAACTGAAGCTTTCTTT. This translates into CAWRRQGATEAFF.